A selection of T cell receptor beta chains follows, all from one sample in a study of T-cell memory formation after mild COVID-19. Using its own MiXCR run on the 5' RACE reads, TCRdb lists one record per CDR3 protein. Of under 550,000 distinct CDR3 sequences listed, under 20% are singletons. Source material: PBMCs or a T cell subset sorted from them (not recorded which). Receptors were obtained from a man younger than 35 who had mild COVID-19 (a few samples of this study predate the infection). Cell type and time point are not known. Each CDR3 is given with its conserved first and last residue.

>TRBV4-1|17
CASSQDWRTENTGELFF
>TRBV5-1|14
CASSLDRSNSPLHF
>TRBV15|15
CATSRKSGTGAEQYF
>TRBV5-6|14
CASSLRGAGTEAFF
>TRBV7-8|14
CASSLASRRETQYF
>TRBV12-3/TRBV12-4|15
CASWPRRGGGDTQYF
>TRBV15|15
CATGSPQQGRVAQYF
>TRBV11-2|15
CASSLGGRNGNTIYF
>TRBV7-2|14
CASSLRQSTGELFF
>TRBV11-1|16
CASSRGDSFLFAEAFF
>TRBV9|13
CASSVVPVDTQYF
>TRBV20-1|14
CSAKTGTGGAIQYF
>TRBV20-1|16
CSARSPALGPNSPLHF
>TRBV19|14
CASSMRRSTTEAFF
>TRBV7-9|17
CASSLIRGREPYETQYF
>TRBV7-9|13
CAIPGQLSYGYTF
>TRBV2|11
CASSEDRRAFF
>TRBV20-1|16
CSARNSLAGGIDTQYF
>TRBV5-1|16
CASSPRGWGRGTEAFF
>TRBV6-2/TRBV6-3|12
CAVRQGSYGYTF
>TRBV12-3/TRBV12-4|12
CASSSPNYGYTF
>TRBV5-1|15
CASSPRGDPYNEQFF
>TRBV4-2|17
CASSQERLGLSRNEQFF
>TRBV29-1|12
CSVANSNQPQHF